What follows describes a single TCR beta chain. Its cognate antigen is unknown. Clones were sequenced by immunoSEQ multiplex PCR, and TCRdb holds only the in-frame ones, with some missing. This sample has 15,000 to 20,000 clones, with roughly 72% found just once. These data are taken from a study of OX40 agonist ivuxolimab in advanced cancers. Study conclusions and caveats: Undetermined was the antigen specificity of the expanded peripheral T cells. Expanded clones were, on average, more numerous in CD8+ T cells than in CD4+.

V was trimmed by 2 bases and J by 6 bases, leaving 13 bases between them. This CDR3 has 14 amino acids. Germline CDR1 MNHNY, CDR2 SVGAGI (reference sequence). This rearrangement joins TRBV6-6 to TRBJ1-2; D is possibly TRBD1 (5 bases). The sample in question was CD4+ or CD8+ T cells sorted from blood, obtained in a trial of the OX40 agonist ivuxolimab. This clonotype originated in an adult with an advanced solid tumor such as melanoma, head and neck, liver or kidney cancer. The DNA for the CDR3 is TGTGCCAGCAGTTACAGGGACTTTTGGGATGGCTACACCTTC. This encodes CASSYRDFWDGYTF.